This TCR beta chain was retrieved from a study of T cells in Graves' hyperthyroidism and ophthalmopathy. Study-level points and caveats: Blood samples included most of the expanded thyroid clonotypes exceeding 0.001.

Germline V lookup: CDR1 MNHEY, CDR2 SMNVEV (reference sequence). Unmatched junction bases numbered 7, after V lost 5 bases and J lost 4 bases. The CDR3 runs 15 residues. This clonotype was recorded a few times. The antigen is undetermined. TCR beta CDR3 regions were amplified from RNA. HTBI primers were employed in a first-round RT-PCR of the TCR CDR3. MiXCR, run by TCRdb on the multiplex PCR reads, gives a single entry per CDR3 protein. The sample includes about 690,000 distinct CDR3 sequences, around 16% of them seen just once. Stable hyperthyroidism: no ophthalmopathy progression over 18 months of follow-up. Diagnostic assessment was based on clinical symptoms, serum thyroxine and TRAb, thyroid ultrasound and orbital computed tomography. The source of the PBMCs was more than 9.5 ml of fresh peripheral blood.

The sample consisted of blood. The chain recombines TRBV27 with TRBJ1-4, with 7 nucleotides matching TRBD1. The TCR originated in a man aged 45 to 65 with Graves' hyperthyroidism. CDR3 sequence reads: CASSGGTVLNEKLFF. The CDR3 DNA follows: TGTGCCAGCAGTGGCGGGACAGTTCTTAATGAAAAACTGTTTTTT.